The text below deals with one T cell receptor beta chain. Following extraction, RNA underwent reverse transcription to cDNA, which served as the sequencing template. TCRdb keeps only in-frame clones here, not all; method: immunoSEQ multiplex PCR. Found here are about 180,000 clones, around three fifths of them singletons; the top ten hold under 15%. The sample originates from a study of CD8+ T cells in alopecia areata. The germline V gene has CDR1 SGHRS and CDR2 YFSETQ. Between the trimmed V and J ends, which lost 4 bases and 6 bases, there was a span of 11 bases. CDR3 size: 12 residues. The TCR originated in a human donor with alopecia areata. The sequences come from CD4+ T cells sorted from blood, collected at week 0. V and J are TRBV5-1 and TRBJ2-7; D not resolved. CDR3 loop: CASSPDVGEQYF. The CDR3 nucleotides are TGCGCCAGCAGCCCAGATGTGGGCGAGCAGTACTTC.